This TCR beta chain was observed in a study of blood T cell repertoires in COVID-19. About the research overall: Donors in the United States, Italy and Spain gave samples during acute or convalescent COVID-19. Sources were T cells, B-cell-depleted T cells, or PBMCs; the material itself was cDNA or gDNA.

Looked up from germline, CDR1 is MNHNY and CDR2 is SVGAGI (reference sequence). Trimming took 0 bases from V and 3 from J, leaving 12 bases between them. The CDR3 has 15 residues. Original methodology: Nucleated cell counts were estimated from reference gene primer amplification. Assay: immunoSEQ multiplex PCR; the TCRdb copy retains only in-frame clones and omits some. From that table come the V and J calls and clone size; the DNA was used to work out D and trimming. The table records approximately 140,000 clones, roughly 85% of them present only once. This TCR came from a man in his fifties or sixties with acute or convalescent COVID-19. This rearrangement joins TRBV6-6 to TRBJ2-7; D unresolved. The sequenced sample was peripheral blood. CDR3 bases: TGTGCCAGCAGTTACTCGCCCCAGGTGGGCTACGAGCAGTACTTC. It codes for CASSYSPQVGYEQYF.